The sequence of this TCR beta chain was determined in a study of cytomegalovirus exposure and HLA in healthy donors. Study-level findings and limits: Associated with cytomegalovirus, according to the listing, were some 180 TCR beta chains. The authors later found TCR association rates varying by HLA locus, with DRB1 most and HLA-C fewest. The majority of CMV-associated TCR beta chains were reported as apparently HLA-restricted in a later analysis.

The PCR had 60 Vbeta and 13 Jbeta primers. TCRdb's table, derived via immunoSEQ multiplex PCR, lists solely in-frame clones and lacks some. The data hold approximately 210,000 clones, with about 83% observed a single time. V shed 4 bases and J shed 4 bases, with 11 bases lying between them. Per the germline V gene, CDR1 is SGHNT and CDR2 is YYREEE (reference sequence). This CDR3 contains 14 residues. Turning to this clone: The antigen is unknown.

The J gene is TRBJ1-4, the V gene TRBV5-4; TRBD1 is a possible D gene (5 bases). The clonotype comes from a woman aged 45-65 years in good health and CMV-seropositive. Sequencing was done on a sample of PBMCs. The CDR3 sequence is CASSVQGYNEKLFF. The CDR3 bases are TGTGCCAGCAGCGTCCAGGGTTATAATGAAAAACTGTTTTTT.